A selection of T cell receptor beta chains follows, all from one sample in a study of cytomegalovirus exposure and HLA in healthy donors. Libraries were prepared by immunoSEQ multiplex PCR; TCRdb keeps only in-frame clonotypes and omits some of them. The sample shows over 75,000 clones, less than 75% of them seen only once. Sequences were obtained from PBMCs. These receptors were collected from a man under 40 in good health and CMV-seronegative. CDR3s include the opening cysteine and the closing phenylalanine or tryptophan. The order of the fields is CDR3 DNA, CDR3 protein, V gene, clone size, J gene, D gene. A D gene is named only where the DNA matches it firmly. Not all rows give a size; the values are once, few, many and, for expanded clones, a class.

CDR3nt: TGTGCCAGCAGTGGACAGGGGGCGACCTACGAGCAGTACTTC; CDR3aa: CASSGQGATYEQYF; v_gene: TRBV7-2; abundance: -; j_gene: TRBJ2-7; d_gene: TRBD1
CDR3nt: TGTGCCTGGATTATGAGCGGGCGAAGCTCCTACAATGAGCAGTTCTTC; CDR3aa: CAWIMSGRSSYNEQFF; v_gene: TRBV30; abundance: -; j_gene: TRBJ2-1; d_gene: -
CDR3nt: TGTGCCTGGAGTCCGACCGGCGGGACCGAGCAGTACTTC; CDR3aa: CAWSPTGGTEQYF; v_gene: TRBV30; abundance: -; j_gene: TRBJ2-7; d_gene: -
CDR3nt: TGTGCCTGGAGTCGACGGGAGATTGAGCAGTTCTTC; CDR3aa: CAWSRREIEQFF; v_gene: TRBV30; abundance: -; j_gene: TRBJ2-1; d_gene: -
CDR3nt: TGTGCCATCAGTGAGCGGACTAGCGGTCACACAGATACGCAGTATTTT; CDR3aa: CAISERTSGHTDTQYF; v_gene: TRBV10-3; abundance: -; j_gene: TRBJ2-3; d_gene: TRBD2
CDR3nt: TGCAACCGGGGAGCTGACACTGAAGCTTTCTTT; CDR3aa: CNRGADTEAFF; v_gene: TRBV20-1; abundance: -; j_gene: TRBJ1-1; d_gene: -
CDR3nt: TGTGCCAGCAGATCGGAGGGCCGGGACGAGCAGTACTTC; CDR3aa: CASRSEGRDEQYF; v_gene: TRBV13; abundance: -; j_gene: TRBJ2-7; d_gene: -
CDR3nt: TGTGCCAGCAGCCAACCGGACAGGGGGAACACTGAAGCTTTCTTT; CDR3aa: CASSQPDRGNTEAFF; v_gene: TRBV7-9; abundance: -; j_gene: TRBJ1-1; d_gene: TRBD1
CDR3nt: TGTGCCAGCTGCAATCAGGGGGCAGCTGGAGGCTACACCTTC; CDR3aa: CASCNQGAAGGYTF; v_gene: TRBV5-4; abundance: -; j_gene: TRBJ1-2; d_gene: TRBD1
CDR3nt: TGTGCCAGCAGCTTAGGTAGCGGGGGTTACCAAGAGACCCAGTACTTC; CDR3aa: CASSLGSGGYQETQYF; v_gene: TRBV7-3; abundance: -; j_gene: TRBJ2-5; d_gene: TRBD2
CDR3nt: TGTGCCAGCAGCCAGGGGTATCCTGGAAACACCATATATTTT; CDR3aa: CASSQGYPGNTIYF; v_gene: TRBV7-2; abundance: -; j_gene: TRBJ1-3; d_gene: -
CDR3nt: TGTGCCAGCAGTTTATCCGTATCGTCCTACGAGCAGTACTTC; CDR3aa: CASSLSVSSYEQYF; v_gene: TRBV28; abundance: few; j_gene: TRBJ2-7; d_gene: -
CDR3nt: TGTGCCATCAGTGAGTCTATAAACAATCAGCCCCAGCATTTT; CDR3aa: CAISESINNQPQHF; v_gene: TRBV10-3; abundance: few; j_gene: TRBJ1-5; d_gene: -
CDR3nt: TGCGCCAGCAGCGCTACTAGCGGGGGGAACACCGGGGAGCTGTTTTTT; CDR3aa: CASSATSGGNTGELFF; v_gene: TRBV5-1; abundance: -; j_gene: TRBJ2-2; d_gene: TRBD2
CDR3nt: TGTGCCAGCACCCTATCGGGAGGCAATGAGCAGTTCTTC; CDR3aa: CASTLSGGNEQFF; v_gene: TRBV7-3; abundance: -; j_gene: TRBJ2-1; d_gene: TRBD2
CDR3nt: TGTGCCAGCAGCTCAAAGGTTCAGGGGGGCGTCGAGCAGTACTTC; CDR3aa: CASSSKVQGGVEQYF; v_gene: TRBV9; abundance: few; j_gene: TRBJ2-7; d_gene: -
CDR3nt: TGTGCCAGCTCACCAAATCAGGGTAGCAATCAGCCCCAGCATTTT; CDR3aa: CASSPNQGSNQPQHF; v_gene: TRBV18; abundance: -; j_gene: TRBJ1-5; d_gene: -
CDR3nt: TGTGCTAGTGGTTTGATCTCAGGGTACGAGCAGTACTTC; CDR3aa: CASGLISGYEQYF; v_gene: TRBV12-5; abundance: -; j_gene: TRBJ2-7; d_gene: -
CDR3nt: TGTGCCAGCAGCACGGGAGGGGAGGACGAGCAGTACTTC; CDR3aa: CASSTGGEDEQYF; v_gene: TRBV5-4; abundance: few; j_gene: TRBJ2-7; d_gene: TRBD2
CDR3nt: TGTGCCAGCAGTCTGCGACAGTTACTCTACGAGCAGTACTTC; CDR3aa: CASSLRQLLYEQYF; v_gene: TRBV28; abundance: -; j_gene: TRBJ2-7; d_gene: -
CDR3nt: TGTGCCCGACCCCGCAGGGGGGAGACCGGGGAGCTGTTTTTT; CDR3aa: CARPRRGETGELFF; v_gene: TRBV7-9; abundance: -; j_gene: TRBJ2-2; d_gene: -
CDR3nt: TGCGCCAGCCGTGAAGGGGGACGGAAGAACACTGAAGCTTTCTTT; CDR3aa: CASREGGRKNTEAFF; v_gene: TRBV5-1; abundance: few; j_gene: TRBJ1-1; d_gene: -
CDR3nt: TGTGCCAGCAGCTTACAGCGGGGGAGCACAGATACGCAGTATTTT; CDR3aa: CASSLQRGSTDTQYF; v_gene: TRBV7-3; abundance: -; j_gene: TRBJ2-3; d_gene: TRBD2
CDR3nt: TGTGCCAGCAGTGAATCAGGGGCCGGCAATCAGCCCCAGCATTTT; CDR3aa: CASSESGAGNQPQHF; v_gene: TRBV2; abundance: -; j_gene: TRBJ1-5; d_gene: -
CDR3nt: TGTGCCAGCAGCGGTCAGGGCCCCTACGAGCAGTACTTC; CDR3aa: CASSGQGPYEQYF; v_gene: TRBV2; abundance: -; j_gene: TRBJ2-7; d_gene: -
CDR3nt: TGTGCCAGCAGATTGGACAGCGGAATGAACACTGAAGCTTTCTTT; CDR3aa: CASRLDSGMNTEAFF; v_gene: TRBV2; abundance: once; j_gene: TRBJ1-1; d_gene: -
CDR3nt: TGTGCCAGCAGGACCCCCGGGGTCAGGGATACGCAGTATTTT; CDR3aa: CASRTPGVRDTQYF; v_gene: TRBV28; abundance: -; j_gene: TRBJ2-3; d_gene: -
CDR3nt: TGTGCCAGCAGTTACCCCGAACAGGGGAACACTGAAGCTTTCTTT; CDR3aa: CASSYPEQGNTEAFF; v_gene: TRBV6-5; abundance: -; j_gene: TRBJ1-1; d_gene: -
CDR3nt: TGCAGCGTTGAAGCTGGCGGGGAGACCCAGTACTTC; CDR3aa: CSVEAGGETQYF; v_gene: TRBV29-1; abundance: once; j_gene: TRBJ2-5; d_gene: -
CDR3nt: TGTGCCAGCAGCGAGGGGAGGGCGCCAGATACGCAGTATTTT; CDR3aa: CASSEGRAPDTQYF; v_gene: TRBV9; abundance: -; j_gene: TRBJ2-3; d_gene: TRBD2
CDR3nt: TGTGCCAGCAGTTTGGGCGGGCAAGGGAATGAGCAGTTCTTC; CDR3aa: CASSLGGQGNEQFF; v_gene: TRBV27; abundance: -; j_gene: TRBJ2-1; d_gene: -
CDR3nt: TGTGCCTGGAGTGTAGGGACAGATCAGCCCCAGCATTTT; CDR3aa: CAWSVGTDQPQHF; v_gene: TRBV30; abundance: once; j_gene: TRBJ1-5; d_gene: TRBD1
CDR3nt: TGTGCCAGCAGTTTATCGAAGAGAAATGAGCAGTTCTTC; CDR3aa: CASSLSKRNEQFF; v_gene: TRBV27; abundance: once; j_gene: TRBJ2-1; d_gene: -
CDR3nt: TGTGCCTGGAGTGGGGACAGTGCAACTAATGAAAAACTGTTTTTT; CDR3aa: CAWSGDSATNEKLFF; v_gene: TRBV30; abundance: -; j_gene: TRBJ1-4; d_gene: TRBD1
CDR3nt: TGTGCCAGCAGTTCCTCCGGGACTAGCGTCTACAATGAGCAGTTCTTC; CDR3aa: CASSSSGTSVYNEQFF; v_gene: TRBV6-4; abundance: -; j_gene: TRBJ2-1; d_gene: TRBD2
CDR3nt: TGCAGTGCCTTGCGGGTGGAAGGCTACACCTTC; CDR3aa: CSALRVEGYTF; v_gene: TRBV20-1; abundance: few; j_gene: TRBJ1-2; d_gene: -
CDR3nt: TGCGCCAGCAGCTTGCCAAGCGGGGGGGCGAACACCGGGGAGCTGTTTTTT; CDR3aa: CASSLPSGGANTGELFF; v_gene: TRBV5-1; abundance: -; j_gene: TRBJ2-2; d_gene: TRBD2
CDR3nt: TGTGCCGGCTCCGGGACAGGGGAGGGCTACACCTTC; CDR3aa: CAGSGTGEGYTF; v_gene: TRBV19; abundance: -; j_gene: TRBJ1-2; d_gene: TRBD1
CDR3nt: TGTGCCAGCAGCCGGACAGGGGGGCAAGAGACCCAGTACTTC; CDR3aa: CASSRTGGQETQYF; v_gene: TRBV7-3; abundance: -; j_gene: TRBJ2-5; d_gene: TRBD1
CDR3nt: TGCAGCGTTGACCACTCGTCTCAAGCTTTCTTT; CDR3aa: CSVDHSSQAFF; v_gene: TRBV29-1; abundance: -; j_gene: TRBJ1-1; d_gene: -
CDR3nt: TGTGCCAGTAGTATGGCACCTACAGGGGGAGCTGAAGCTTTCTTT; CDR3aa: CASSMAPTGGAEAFF; v_gene: TRBV19; abundance: -; j_gene: TRBJ1-1; d_gene: TRBD1